This TCR beta chain was profiled in a study of blood T cell repertoires in COVID-19. Study-wide background: Both acute and convalescent COVID-19 samples were obtained from the United States, Italy and Spain. Sample material is recorded as cDNA or gDNA derived from T cells, B-cell-depleted T cells, or PBMCs.

Per the authors' pipeline: Scientists estimated how many nucleated cells there were by amplifying reference gene primers. Sequenced by immunoSEQ multiplex PCR; TCRdb stores in-frame clones only, minus some. The V and J calls and clone size come from that table; D and trimming were worked out from the DNA. Counted here are some 66,000 clones, roughly 90% occurring once; the ten biggest clones make up around 1.3%. This CDR3 region has 15 residues. The sequencing sample was made of peripheral blood. The receptor comes from a woman between 55 and 75 years old with acute or convalescent COVID-19. The chain couples TRBV12-2 to TRBJ2-7; the table gives TRBD1 as D, unverified against the DNA. TRBV12-2 is reported as a pseudogene. CDR3 residues: CASRARTGRGYEQYV. The CDR3 DNA follows: TGTGCAAGTCGCGCTCGGACAGGGAGAGGCTACGAGCAGTACGTC.